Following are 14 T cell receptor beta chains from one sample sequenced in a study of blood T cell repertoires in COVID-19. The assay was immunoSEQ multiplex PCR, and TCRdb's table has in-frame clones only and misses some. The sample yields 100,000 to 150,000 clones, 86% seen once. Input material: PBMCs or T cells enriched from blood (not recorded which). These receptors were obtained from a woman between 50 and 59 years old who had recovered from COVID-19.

The CDR3 DNA sequence: TGTGCCAGCAGTCCTAGCGGGGGGCCAGATACGCAGTATTTT. Translation: CASSPSGGPDTQYF. The rearrangement links TRBV6-5 to TRBJ2-3, with 11 bases aligning to TRBD2. Looked up from germline, CDR1 is MNHEY and CDR2 is SVGAGI. Unmatched junction bases numbered 2, after V lost 5 bases and J lost 4 bases. This CDR3 is built from 14 residues.

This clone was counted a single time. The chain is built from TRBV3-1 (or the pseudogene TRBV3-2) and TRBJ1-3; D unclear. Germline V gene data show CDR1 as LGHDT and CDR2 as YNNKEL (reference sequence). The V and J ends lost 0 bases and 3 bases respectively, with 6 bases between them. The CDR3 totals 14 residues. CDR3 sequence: CASSQEGGGNTIYF. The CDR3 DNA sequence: TGTGCCAGCAGCCAAGAGGGAGGTGGAAACACCATATATTTT.

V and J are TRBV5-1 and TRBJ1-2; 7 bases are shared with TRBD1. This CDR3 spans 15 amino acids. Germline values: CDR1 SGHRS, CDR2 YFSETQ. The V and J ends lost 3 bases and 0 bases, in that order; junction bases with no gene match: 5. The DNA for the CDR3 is TGCGCCAGCAGCTACGGGGACAGCACTAACTATGGCTACACCTTC. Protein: CASSYGDSTNYGYTF. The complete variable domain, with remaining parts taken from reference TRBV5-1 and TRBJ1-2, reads KAGVTQTPRYLIKTRGQQVTLSCSPISGHRSVSWYQQTPGQGLQFLFEYFSETQRNKGNFPGRFSGRQFSNSRSEMNVSTLELGDSALYLCASSYGDSTNYGYTFGSGTRLTVV.

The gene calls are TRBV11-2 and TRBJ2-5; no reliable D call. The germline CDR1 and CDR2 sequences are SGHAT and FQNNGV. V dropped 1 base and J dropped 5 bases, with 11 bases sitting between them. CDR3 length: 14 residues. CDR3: CASSLGEVPETQYF. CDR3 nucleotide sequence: TGTGCCAGCAGCTTAGGAGAAGTTCCGGAGACCCAGTACTTC.

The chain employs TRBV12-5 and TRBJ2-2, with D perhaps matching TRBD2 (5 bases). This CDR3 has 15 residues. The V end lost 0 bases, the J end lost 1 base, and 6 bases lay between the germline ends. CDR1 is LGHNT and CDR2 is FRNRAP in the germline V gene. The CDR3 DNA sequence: TGTGCTAGTGGTTTGGTCAGCGGGAACACCGGGGAGCTGTTTTTT. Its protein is CASGLVSGNTGELFF.

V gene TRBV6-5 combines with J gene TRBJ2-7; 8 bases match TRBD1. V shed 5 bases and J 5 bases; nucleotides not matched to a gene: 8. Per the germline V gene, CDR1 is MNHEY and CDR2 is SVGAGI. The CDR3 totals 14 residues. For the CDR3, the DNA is TGTGCCAGCAGTAAGGGACAGGTGCAGGACGAGCAGTACTTC. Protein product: CASSKGQVQDEQYF.

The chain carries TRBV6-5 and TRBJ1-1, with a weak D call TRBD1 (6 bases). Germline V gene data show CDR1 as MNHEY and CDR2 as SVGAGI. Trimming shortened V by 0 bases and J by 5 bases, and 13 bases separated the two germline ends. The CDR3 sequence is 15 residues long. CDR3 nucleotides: TGTGCCAGCAGTTACTCGTCTGGGGGCAGGACTGAAGCTTTCTTT. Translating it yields CASSYSSGGRTEAFF.

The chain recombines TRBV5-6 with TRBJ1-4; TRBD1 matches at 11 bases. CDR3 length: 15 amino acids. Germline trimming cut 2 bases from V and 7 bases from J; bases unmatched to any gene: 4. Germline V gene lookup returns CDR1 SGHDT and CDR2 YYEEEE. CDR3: CASSLRTGGFEKLFF. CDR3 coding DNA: TGTGCCAGCAGCTTACGGACAGGGGGCTTTGAAAAACTGTTTTTT.

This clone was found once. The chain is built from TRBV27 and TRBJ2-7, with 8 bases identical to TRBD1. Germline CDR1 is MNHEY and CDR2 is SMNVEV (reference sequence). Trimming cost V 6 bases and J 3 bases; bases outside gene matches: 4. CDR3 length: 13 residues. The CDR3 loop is CASRRTGIYEQYF. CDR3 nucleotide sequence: TGTGCCAGCAGACGGACAGGGATCTACGAGCAGTACTTC.

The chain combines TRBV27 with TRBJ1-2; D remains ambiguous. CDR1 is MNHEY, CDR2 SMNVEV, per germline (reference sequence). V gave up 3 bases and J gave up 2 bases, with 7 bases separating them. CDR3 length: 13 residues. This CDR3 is CASSFGGNYGYTF. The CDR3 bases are TGTGCCAGCAGTTTCGGAGGGAACTATGGCTACACCTTC.

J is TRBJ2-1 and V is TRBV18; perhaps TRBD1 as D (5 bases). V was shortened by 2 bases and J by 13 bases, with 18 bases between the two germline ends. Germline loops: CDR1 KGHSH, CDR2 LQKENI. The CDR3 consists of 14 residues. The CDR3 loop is CASSPGAGDPPQFF. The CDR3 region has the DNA TGTGCCAGCTCACCAGGGGCAGGAGACCCCCCACAGTTCTTC. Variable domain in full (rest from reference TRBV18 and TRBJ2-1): NAGVMQNPRHLVRRRGQEARLRCSPMKGHSHVYWYRQLPEEGLKFMVYLQKENIIDESGMPKERFSAEFPKEGPSILRIQQVVRGDSAAYFCASSPGAGDPPQFFGPGTRLTVL.

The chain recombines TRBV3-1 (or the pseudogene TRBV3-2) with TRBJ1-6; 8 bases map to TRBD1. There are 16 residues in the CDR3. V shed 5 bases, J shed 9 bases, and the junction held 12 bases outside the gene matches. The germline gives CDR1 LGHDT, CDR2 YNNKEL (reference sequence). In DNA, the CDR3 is TGTGCCAGCAGCTCCTTACCCGGACAGGGCGGTTCACCCCTCCACTTT. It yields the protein CASSSLPGQGGSPLHF.

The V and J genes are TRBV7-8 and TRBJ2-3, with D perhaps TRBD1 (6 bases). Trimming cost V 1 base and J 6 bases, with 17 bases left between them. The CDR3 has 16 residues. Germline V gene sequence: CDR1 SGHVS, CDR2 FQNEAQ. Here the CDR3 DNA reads TGTGCCAGCAGCTTAGGGGGGCCCTGGCTTGTGGATACGCAGTATTTT. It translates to CASSLGGPWLVDTQYF. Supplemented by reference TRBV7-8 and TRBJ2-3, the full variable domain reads GAGVSQSPRYKVAKRGQDVALRCDPISGHVSLFWYQQALGQGPEFLTYFQNEAQLDKSGLPSDRFFAERPEGSVSTLKIQRTQQEDSAVYLCASSLGGPWLVDTQYFGPGTRLTVL.

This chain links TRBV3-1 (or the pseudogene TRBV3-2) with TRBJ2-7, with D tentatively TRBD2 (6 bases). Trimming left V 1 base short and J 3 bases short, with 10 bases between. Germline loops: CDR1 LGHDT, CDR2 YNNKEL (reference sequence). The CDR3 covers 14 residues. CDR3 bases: TGTGCCAGCAGCCAAGCGGGGGAAAACTACGAGCAGTACTTC. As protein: CASSQAGENYEQYF.